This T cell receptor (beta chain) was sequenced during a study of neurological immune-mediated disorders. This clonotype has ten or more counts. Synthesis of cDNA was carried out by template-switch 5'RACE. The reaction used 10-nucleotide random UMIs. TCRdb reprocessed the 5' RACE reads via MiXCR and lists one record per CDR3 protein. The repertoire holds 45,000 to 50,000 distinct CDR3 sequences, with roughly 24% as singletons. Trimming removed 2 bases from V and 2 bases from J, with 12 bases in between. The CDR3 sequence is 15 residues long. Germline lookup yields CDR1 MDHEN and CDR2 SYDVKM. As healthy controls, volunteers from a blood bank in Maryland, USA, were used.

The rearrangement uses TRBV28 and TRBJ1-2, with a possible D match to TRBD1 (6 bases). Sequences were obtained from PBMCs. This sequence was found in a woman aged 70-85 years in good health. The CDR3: CASSLRQVYNYGYTF. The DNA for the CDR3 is TGTGCCAGCAGTTTAAGACAGGTCTACAACTATGGCTACACCTTC.